This T cell receptor (beta chain) was sequenced in a study of Graves' ophthalmopathy and Graves' hyperthyroidism (dated by TCRdb to 2017 to 2018). Study-wide context: Peripheral blood was collected at initial diagnosis, prior to any treatment. The study used signatures of the TCR beta repertoire to tell Graves' ophthalmopathy apart from Graves' hyperthyroidism and to predict which patients would progress to ophthalmopathy. In total, 135 blood samples were TCR-sequenced: roughly 45 ophthalmopathy, approximately 80 hyperthyroidism and 17 hyperthyroidism-to-ophthalmopathy patients. To explore V-J signatures distinguishing ophthalmopathy from hyperthyroidism, a discovery set of 100 or so patients (roughly 45 ophthalmopathy, roughly 60 stable hyperthyroidism) was enrolled. An independent validation cohort was composed of approximately 18 hyperthyroidism patients and around 15 patients who later progressed from hyperthyroidism to ophthalmopathy. In six or seven hyperthyroidism patients, the T-cell repertoires found in thyroid tissue were compared with those found in blood. After sampling, hyperthyroidism patients received methimazole starting at 30 mg daily, and ophthalmopathy patients received high-dose intravenous methylprednisolone. The roughly 91 discovery patients were randomly divided into training and test sets at a 7:3 ratio. The study at large found these results: Most expanded thyroid clonotypes with a frequency above 0.001 also appeared in blood, which suggests that blood repertoires may reflect the immune response in the thyroid. No statistical method was used to predetermine the sample size, and group allocation was not hidden from the investigators. In validation, the model predicted ophthalmopathy progression with about 64% sensitivity and roughly 78% specificity; fewer than 15 predicted patients were CT-confirmed with GO in a median of 6.5 months. In cross-validation, the 13-signature model distinguished ophthalmopathy from stable hyperthyroidism with roughly 90% sensitivity and nearly 82% specificity, and in the test set the corresponding values were about 80% and 75%.

TCR beta CDR3 regions were amplified from RNA transcripts for repertoire sequencing. HTBI primers and the Qiagen OneStep RT-PCR kit were used in a first-round RT-PCR, which was followed by a second-round multiplex PCR, size selection and purification. Sequencing of the libraries was carried out on an Illumina HiSeq2000 in paired-end mode with 100 bp reads. Regarding the original processing steps: SOAPnuke was used for read processing, and reads with adapters, uncalled bases, a mean Phred below 15, or no exact constant-primer or identifier match were discarded. COPE v1.2.5 was used to merge high-quality paired reads. Each unique nucleotide sequence was defined as a clonotype, and clonotypes were aligned to IMGT TRB V, D and J references with MiTCR v1.1. The analysis was limited to V-J combinations with a frequency above 0.0001, which together covered over 99% of the repertoires. A TCR clonal expansion and chaos score per V-J combination was defined as the ratio of F50 clonal expansion to chaos observed in the TCRdist matrix. Welch's t-statistics and random forest were used to narrow the features down to 13 V-J combinations, which were then fed into a naive Bayes classifier. The similarity between thyroid and blood repertoires was quantified using the Morisita-Horn index. TCRdb reran the public reads through fastp at Q25 and MiXCR, keeping productive beta chains. Rows are unified per CDR3 protein, each entry keeping the most common DNA and genes. TCRdb's processing, not the authors' own work, is the source of the V and J calls. Across this sample there are 200,000 to 250,000 distinct CDR3 sequences, with about a fifth seen only once. The ten largest account for around two fifths of the sample.

Patients with ophthalmopathy had moderately to severely active disease, with a Clinical Activity Score of 3 or more, a NOSPECS grade of 4 or more, and a disease duration of less than 3 months. Patients with other autoimmune diseases, uncontrolled infections, pregnancy or lactation were excluded from the study. Clinical symptoms, serum thyroxine, TRAb, thyroid ultrasound and orbital computed tomography formed the basis of the diagnosis. Ficoll-Paque density gradient centrifugation was used to isolate PBMCs from around 10 ml of fresh peripheral blood. Total RNA was extracted with Trizol reagent and quality-checked on an Agilent 2100 Bioanalyzer. The table lists this clonotype with many counts. Its antigen is not yet known. No clone much larger than this one lies a single base away; base qualities are absent. V is shortened by 0 bases, J by 3 bases, and the region joining them spans 12 bases. From a lookup of the germline V gene (reference sequence), CDR1 and CDR2 are DFQATT and SNEGSKA. The CDR3 goes from the cysteine to the phenylalanine over 14 residues. This entry keeps only the CDR3 DNA: 42 bases, framed from base 1.

The clonotype comes from a woman aged 45-60 years with Graves' ophthalmopathy. Donor details come from another sample of the same person, matched by shared clones. Sequencing was carried out using peripheral blood. The chain is made from TRBV20-1 and TRBJ2-7, and TRBD2 may be the D gene, going by 5 matching bases. The CDR3 sequence is CSAREKRNIYEQYF. The DNA sequence follows: TGCAGTGCTAGAGAGAAGCGGAATATCTACGAGCAGTACTTC.